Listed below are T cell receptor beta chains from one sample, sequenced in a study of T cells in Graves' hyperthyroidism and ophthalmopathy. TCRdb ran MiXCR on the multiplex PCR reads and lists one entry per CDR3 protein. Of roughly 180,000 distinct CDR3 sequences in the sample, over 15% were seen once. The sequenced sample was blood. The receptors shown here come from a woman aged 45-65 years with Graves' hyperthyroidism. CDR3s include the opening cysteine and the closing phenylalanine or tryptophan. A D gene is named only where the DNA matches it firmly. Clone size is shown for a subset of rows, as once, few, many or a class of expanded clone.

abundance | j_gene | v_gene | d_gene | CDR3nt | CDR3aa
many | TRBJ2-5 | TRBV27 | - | TGTGCCAGCAGTCCCCAAGGGTACCAAGAGACCCAGTACTTC | CASSPQGYQETQYF
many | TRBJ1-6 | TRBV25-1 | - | TGTGCCAGTCAACTCGGACAGTATAATTCACCCCTCCACTTT | CASQLGQYNSPLHF
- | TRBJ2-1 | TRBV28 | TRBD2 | TGTGCCAGCAGTTTACCTAGCGGGAGAAGGAATGAGCAGTTCTTC | CASSLPSGRRNEQFF
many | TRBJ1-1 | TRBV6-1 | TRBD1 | TGTGCCAGCAGTGAGACAGGGTTGAACACTGAAGCTTTCTTT | CASSETGLNTEAFF
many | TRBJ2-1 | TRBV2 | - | TGTGCCAGCAGTGGAACAGGGACTGAGCAGTTCTTC | CASSGTGTEQFF
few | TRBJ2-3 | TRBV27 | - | TGTGCCAGCAGTCTCCAACTCAGGGTTGGCACAGATACGCAGTATTTT | CASSLQLRVGTDTQYF
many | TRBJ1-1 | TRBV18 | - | TGTGCCAGCTCGCTACCCACAGTGACGAACACTGAAGCTTTCTTT | CASSLPTVTNTEAFF
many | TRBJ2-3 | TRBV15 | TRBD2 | TGTGCCACCAGCAGAGATGGCGGTGTAGCGGGGGGGCCGGATACGCAGTATTTT | CATSRDGGVAGGPDTQYF
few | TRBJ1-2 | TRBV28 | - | TGTGCCAGCAGGGCCCTGGGGTTGGGGTATGGCTACACCTTC | CASRALGLGYGYTF
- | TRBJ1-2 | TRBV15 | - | TGTGCCACCAGCAGCGATGCAGGGGTCGACTATGGCTACACCTTC | CATSSDAGVDYGYTF
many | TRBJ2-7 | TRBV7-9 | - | TGTGCCAGCAGCTTATCGCACAGGGAGTACGAGCAGTACTTC | CASSLSHREYEQYF